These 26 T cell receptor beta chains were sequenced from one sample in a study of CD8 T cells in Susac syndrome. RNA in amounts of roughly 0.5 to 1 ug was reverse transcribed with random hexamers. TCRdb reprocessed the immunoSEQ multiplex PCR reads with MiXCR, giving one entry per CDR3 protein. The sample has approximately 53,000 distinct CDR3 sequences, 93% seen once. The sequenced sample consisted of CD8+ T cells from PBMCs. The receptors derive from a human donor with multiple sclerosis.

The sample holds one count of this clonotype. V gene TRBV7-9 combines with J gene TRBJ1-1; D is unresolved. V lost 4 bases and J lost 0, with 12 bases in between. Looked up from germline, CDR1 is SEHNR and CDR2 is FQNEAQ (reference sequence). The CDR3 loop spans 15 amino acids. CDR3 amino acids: CASSWRGSMNTEAFF. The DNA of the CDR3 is TGTGCCAGCAGCTGGCGGGGATCCATGAACACTGAAGCTTTCTTT.

The CDR3 sequence is CASSIALGTTNIQYF. The CDR3 nucleotides read TGTGCCAGTAGTATAGCCCTAGGGACAACCAACATTCAGTACTTC. The chain employs TRBV19 and TRBJ2-4; D might be TRBD1 (6 bases). The CDR3 is made up of 15 amino acids. V was trimmed by 1 base and J by 7 bases, leaving 14 bases between them. CDR1 and CDR2 from the germline V gene are LNHDA and SQIVND (reference sequence).

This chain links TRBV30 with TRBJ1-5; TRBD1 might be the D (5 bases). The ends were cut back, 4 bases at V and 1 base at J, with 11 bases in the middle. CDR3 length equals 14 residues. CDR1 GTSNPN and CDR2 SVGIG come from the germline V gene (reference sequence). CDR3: CAWTGGFSNQPQHF. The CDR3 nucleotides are TGTGCCTGGACCGGGGGGTTCAGCAATCAGCCCCAGCATTTT. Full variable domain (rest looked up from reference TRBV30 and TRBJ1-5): SQTIHQWPATLVQPVGSPLSLECTVEGTSNPNLYWYRQAAGRGLQLLFYSVGIGQISSEVPQNLSASRPQDRQFILSSKKLLLSDSGFYLCAWTGGFSNQPQHFGDGTRLSIL.

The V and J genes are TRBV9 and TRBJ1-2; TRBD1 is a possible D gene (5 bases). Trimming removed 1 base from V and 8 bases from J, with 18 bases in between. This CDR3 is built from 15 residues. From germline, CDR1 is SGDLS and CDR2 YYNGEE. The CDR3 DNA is TGTGCCAGCAGCGTATACGAGACAGATCTCGGGGGCTACACCTTC. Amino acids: CASSVYETDLGGYTF. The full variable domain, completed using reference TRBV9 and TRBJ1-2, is DSGVTQTPKHLITATGQRVTLRCSPRSGDLSVYWYQQSLDQGLQFLIQYYNGEERAKGNILERFSAQQFPDLHSELNLSSLELGDSALYFCASSVYETDLGGYTFGSGTRLTVV.

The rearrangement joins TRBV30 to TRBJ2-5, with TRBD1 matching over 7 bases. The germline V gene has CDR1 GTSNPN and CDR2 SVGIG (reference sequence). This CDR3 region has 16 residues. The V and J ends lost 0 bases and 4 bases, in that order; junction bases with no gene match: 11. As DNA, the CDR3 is TGTGCCTGGAGTGTTTGGGGGACAGTTTTTGGAGAGACCCAGTACTTC. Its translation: CAWSVWGTVFGETQYF.

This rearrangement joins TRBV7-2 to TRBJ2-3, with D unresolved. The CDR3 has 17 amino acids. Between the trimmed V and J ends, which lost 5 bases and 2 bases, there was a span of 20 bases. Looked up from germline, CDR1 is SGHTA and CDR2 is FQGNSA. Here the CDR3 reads CASSRSPSVSLTDTQYF. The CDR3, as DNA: TGTGCCAGCAGCCGTAGTCCGAGCGTGTCCCTCACAGATACGCAGTATTTT.

CDR3 sequence: CASSYSGPPRNEQFF. CDR3 DNA sequence: TGTGCCAGCAGTTACTCCGGACCTCCAAGGAATGAGCAGTTCTTC. This sequence joins TRBV6-5 and TRBJ2-1; no clear D gene. Germline V gene sequence: CDR1 MNHEY, CDR2 SVGAGI. V gave up 0 bases and J gave up 7 bases, with 13 bases separating them. This CDR3 has 15 residues.

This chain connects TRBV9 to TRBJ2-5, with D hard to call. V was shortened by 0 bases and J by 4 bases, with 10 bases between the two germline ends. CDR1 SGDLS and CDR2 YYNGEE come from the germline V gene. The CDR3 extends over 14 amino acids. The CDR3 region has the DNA TGTGCCAGCAGCGTAGATGGGGTGGGAGAGACCCAGTACTTC. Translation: CASSVDGVGETQYF.

The CDR3 sequence is CASSSREKLFF. As DNA, the CDR3 is TGTGCCAGCAGCTCCCGGGAAAAACTGTTTTTT. The chain employs TRBV7-9 and TRBJ1-4; unclear D gene. This CDR3 has 11 residues. Trimming took 4 bases from V and 8 from J, leaving 5 bases between them. CDR1 is SEHNR, CDR2 FQNEAQ, per germline (reference sequence). The full variable domain, with the rest looked up from reference TRBV7-9 and TRBJ1-4, is DTGVSQNPRHKITKRGQNVTFRCDPISEHNRLYWYRQTLGQGPEFLTYFQNEAQLEKSRLLSDRFSAERPKGSFSTLEIQRTEQGDSAMYLCASSSREKLFFGSGTQLSVL.

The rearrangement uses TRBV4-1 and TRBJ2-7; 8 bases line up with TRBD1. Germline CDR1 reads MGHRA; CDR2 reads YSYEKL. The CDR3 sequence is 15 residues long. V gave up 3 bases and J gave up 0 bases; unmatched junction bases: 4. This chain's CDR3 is CASSHPGTGSYEQYF. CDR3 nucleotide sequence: TGCGCCAGCAGCCACCCCGGGACAGGCTCCTACGAGCAGTACTTC.

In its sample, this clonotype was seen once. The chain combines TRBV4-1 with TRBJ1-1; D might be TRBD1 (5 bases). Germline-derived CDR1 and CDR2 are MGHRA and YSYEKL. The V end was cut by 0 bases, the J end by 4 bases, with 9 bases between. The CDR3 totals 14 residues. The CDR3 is CASSQDRGFTEAFF. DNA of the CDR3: TGCGCCAGCAGCCAAGATAGGGGATTCACTGAAGCTTTCTTT.

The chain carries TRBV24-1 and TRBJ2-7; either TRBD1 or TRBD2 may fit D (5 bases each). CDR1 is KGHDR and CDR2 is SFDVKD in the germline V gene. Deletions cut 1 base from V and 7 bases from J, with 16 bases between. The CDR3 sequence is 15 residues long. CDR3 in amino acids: CATSDFRDPTGEQYF. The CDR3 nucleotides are TGTGCCACCAGTGATTTTAGGGACCCTACCGGGGAGCAGTACTTC.

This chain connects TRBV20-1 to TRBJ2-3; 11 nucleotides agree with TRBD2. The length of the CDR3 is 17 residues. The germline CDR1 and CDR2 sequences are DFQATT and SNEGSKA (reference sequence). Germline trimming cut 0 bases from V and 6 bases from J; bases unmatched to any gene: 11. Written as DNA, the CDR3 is TGCAGTGCTAGAGAAATACCGACTAGCGGGGCCTGGGATACGCAGTATTTT. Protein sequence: CSAREIPTSGAWDTQYF.

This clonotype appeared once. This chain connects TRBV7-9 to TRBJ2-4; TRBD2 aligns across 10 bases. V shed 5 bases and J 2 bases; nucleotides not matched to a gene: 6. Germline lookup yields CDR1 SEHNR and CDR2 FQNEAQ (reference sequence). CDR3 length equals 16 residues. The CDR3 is CASSLIAGGSKNIQYF. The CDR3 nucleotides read TGTGCCAGCAGCCTAATAGCGGGGGGCTCCAAAAACATTCAGTACTTC.

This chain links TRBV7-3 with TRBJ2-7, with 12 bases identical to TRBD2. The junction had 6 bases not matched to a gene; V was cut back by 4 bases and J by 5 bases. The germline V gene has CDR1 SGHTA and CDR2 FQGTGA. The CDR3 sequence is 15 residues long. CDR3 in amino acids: CASSSSGGAWDEQYF. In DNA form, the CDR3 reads TGTGCCAGCAGCTCTAGCGGGGGGGCCTGGGACGAGCAGTACTTC.

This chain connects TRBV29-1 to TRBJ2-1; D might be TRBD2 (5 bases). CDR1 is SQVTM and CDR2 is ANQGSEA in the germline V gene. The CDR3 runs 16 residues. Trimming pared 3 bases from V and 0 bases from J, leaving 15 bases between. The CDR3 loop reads CSVELASSSSYNEQFF. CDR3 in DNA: TGCAGCGTTGAGTTGGCTAGCTCGAGCTCCTACAATGAGCAGTTCTTC.

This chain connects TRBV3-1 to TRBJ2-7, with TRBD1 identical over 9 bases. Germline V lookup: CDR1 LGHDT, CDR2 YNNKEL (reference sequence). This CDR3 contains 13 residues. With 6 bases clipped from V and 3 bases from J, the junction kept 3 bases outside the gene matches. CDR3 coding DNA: TGTGCCAGCAGTGGGACAGGGATCTACGAGCAGTACTTC. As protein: CASSGTGIYEQYF.

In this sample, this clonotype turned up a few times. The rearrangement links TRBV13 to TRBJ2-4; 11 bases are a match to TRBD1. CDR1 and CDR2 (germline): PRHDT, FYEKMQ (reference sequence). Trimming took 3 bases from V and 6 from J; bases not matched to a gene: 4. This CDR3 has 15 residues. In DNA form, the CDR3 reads TGTGCCAGCAGCTTCGGACAGGGGGCGTCAAACATTCAGTACTTC. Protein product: CASSFGQGASNIQYF.

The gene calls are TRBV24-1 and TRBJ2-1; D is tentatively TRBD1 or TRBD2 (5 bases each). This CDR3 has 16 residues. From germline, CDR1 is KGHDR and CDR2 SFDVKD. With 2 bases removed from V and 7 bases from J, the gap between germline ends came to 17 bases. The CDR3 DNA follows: TGTGCCACCAGTGATTCCACCGGGACGGTGTATAATGAGCAGTTCTTC. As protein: CATSDSTGTVYNEQFF.

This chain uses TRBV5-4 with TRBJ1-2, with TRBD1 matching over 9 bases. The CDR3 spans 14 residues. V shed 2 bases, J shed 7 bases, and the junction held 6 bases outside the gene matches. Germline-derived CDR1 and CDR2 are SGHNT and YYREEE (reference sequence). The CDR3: CASSLQGAEVGYTF. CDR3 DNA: TGTGCCAGCAGCTTACAGGGGGCGGAGGTTGGCTACACCTTC.

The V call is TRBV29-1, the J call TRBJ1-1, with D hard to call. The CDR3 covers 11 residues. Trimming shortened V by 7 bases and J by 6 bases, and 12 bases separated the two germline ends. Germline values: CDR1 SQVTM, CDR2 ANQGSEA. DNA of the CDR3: TGCAGCGCGATGTTGGGGTCTGAAGCTTTCTTT. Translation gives CSAMLGSEAFF. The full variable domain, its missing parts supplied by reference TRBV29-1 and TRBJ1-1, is SAVISQKPSRDICQRGTSLTIQCQVDSQVTMMFWYRQQPGQSLTLIATANQGSEATYESGFVIDKFPISRPNLTFSTLTVSNMSPEDSSIYLCSAMLGSEAFFGQGTRLTVV.

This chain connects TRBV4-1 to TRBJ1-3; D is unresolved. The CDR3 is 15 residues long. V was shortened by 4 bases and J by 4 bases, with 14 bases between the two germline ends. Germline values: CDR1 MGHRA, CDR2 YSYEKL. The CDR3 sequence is CASSLYTPGGNTIYF. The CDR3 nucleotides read TGCGCCAGCAGCCTCTACACGCCGGGAGGAAACACCATATATTTT.

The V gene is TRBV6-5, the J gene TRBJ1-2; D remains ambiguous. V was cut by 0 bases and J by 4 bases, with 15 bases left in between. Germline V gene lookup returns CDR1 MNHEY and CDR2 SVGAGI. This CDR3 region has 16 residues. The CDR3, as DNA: TGTGCCAGCAGTTACTCCGCAGCCAACTCCGGCTATGGCTACACCTTC. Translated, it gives CASSYSAANSGYGYTF.

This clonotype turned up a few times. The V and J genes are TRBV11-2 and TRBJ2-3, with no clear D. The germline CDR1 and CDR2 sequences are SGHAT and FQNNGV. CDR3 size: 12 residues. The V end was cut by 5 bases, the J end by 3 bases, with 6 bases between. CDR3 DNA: TGTGCCAGCAGCCCCGGGACAGATACGCAGTATTTT. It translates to CASSPGTDTQYF.

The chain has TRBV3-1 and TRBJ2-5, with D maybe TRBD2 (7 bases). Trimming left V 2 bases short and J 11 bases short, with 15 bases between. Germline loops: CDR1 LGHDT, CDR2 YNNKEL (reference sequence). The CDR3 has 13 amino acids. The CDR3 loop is CASSQREGHPQYF. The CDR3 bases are TGTGCCAGCAGCCAAAGGGAGGGACATCCACAGTACTTC.

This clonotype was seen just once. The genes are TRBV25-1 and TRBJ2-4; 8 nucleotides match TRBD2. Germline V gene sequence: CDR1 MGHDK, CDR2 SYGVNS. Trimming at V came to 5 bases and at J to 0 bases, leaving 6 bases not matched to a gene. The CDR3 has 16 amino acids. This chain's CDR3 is CASSPTSGIAKNIQYF. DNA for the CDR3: TGTGCCAGCAGTCCAACTAGCGGAATAGCCAAAAACATTCAGTACTTC.